The next 26 T cell receptor beta chains were all read from a single sample in a study of blood T cells in healthy people across ages. The authors ran a second PCR of roughly 6 to 12 cycles using a sample-barcoded 5' primer and a J-beta primer mix. One entry per CDR3 protein, called by TCRdb with MiXCR from the 5' RACE reads. The data contain some 1.5 million distinct CDR3 sequences, 28% of them singletons. The sequencing sample was made of blood. The receptors originated from a woman aged 25 to 39 in good health.

The table lists this clonotype with a few counts. DNA for the CDR3: TGTGCCAGCAGCGGGACTATCGCGAGAAACATTCAGTACTTC. Translating gives CASSGTIARNIQYF. The chain has TRBV3-1 and TRBJ2-7, with 7 bases lining up with TRBD2. The J call is in doubt because the DNA end fits TRBJ2-4 better. The CDR3 totals 14 residues. Per the germline V gene, CDR1 is LGHDT and CDR2 is YNNKEL (reference sequence).

This clonotype appeared a few times. The rearrangement uses TRBV21-1 and TRBJ2-7; TRBD1 is the table's D call, not checked against the DNA. TRBV21-1 is a known pseudogene. CDR3 length: 17 amino acids. The CDR3 nucleotides read TGTGCCAGCGGAGAGAACTCCGGGACAGGCCTTCTCTACGAGCAGTACTTC. This translates into CASGENSGTGLLYEQYF.

The chain carries TRBV6-5 and TRBJ1-2, with D maybe TRBD1 (6 bases). Germline assignment: CDR1 MNHEY and CDR2 SVGAGI. CDR3 length equals 16 residues. V lost 4 bases to trimming and J lost 4 bases, with 19 bases between them. The chain's CDR3 is CASSWVGDTMLYGYTF. The CDR3 coding sequence is TGTGCCAGCAGTTGGGTGGGGGACACAATGCTCTATGGCTACACCTTC.

This clonotype was found a few times. The junction departs from the called germline gene at one end, perhaps through a read error. The chain uses TRBV6-1 and TRBJ2-1, with 12 bases lining up with TRBD2. CDR3 length: 19 residues. Germline CDR1 is MNHNS and CDR2 is SASEGT. The CDR3 here is CACSPRLAGDSPVQDEQFF. CDR3 DNA sequence: TGTGCCTGCAGCCCGAGACTAGCGGGAGACTCACCCGTACAGGATGAGCAGTTCTTC.

This clonotype was detected a few times. This chain links TRBV4-1 with TRBJ2-2, with 10 nucleotides matching TRBD1. Germline V gene data show CDR1 as MGHRA and CDR2 as YSYEKL. Losses at the gene ends were 4 bases for V and 5 bases for J; bases not matched to a gene: 10. This CDR3 has 17 amino acids. CDR3 loop: CASSLSGGTGVTGELFF. The CDR3 DNA reads TGCGCCAGCAGCCTTTCCGGGGGGACAGGGGTAACCGGGGAGCTGTTTTTT.

This clonotype was counted at least ten times. The chain employs TRBV20-1 and TRBJ2-7, with TRBD2 matching over 10 bases. This CDR3 is built from 15 residues. The V segment lost 0 bases and the J segment 0 bases; nucleotides outside the gene matches: 2. Germline V gene sequence: CDR1 DFQATT, CDR2 SNEGSKA (reference sequence). The DNA for the CDR3 is TGCAGTGCTAGAGATTTAGCGGGAGGCTCCTACGAGCAGTACTTC. It translates to CSARDLAGGSYEQYF.

The sample holds a few counts of this clonotype. V is TRBV27 and J is TRBJ2-3, with 9 bases aligning to TRBD1. The J segment lost 8 bases and the V segment lost 4 bases, leaving 4 bases of the junction unmatched. CDR1 is MNHEY and CDR2 is SMNVEV in the germline V gene (reference sequence). The CDR3 contains 13 residues. The chain's CDR3 is CASSWDREGTQYF. The CDR3 DNA is TGTGCCAGCAGTTGGGACAGGGAGGGTACGCAGTATTTT.

The table lists this clonotype with many counts. The rearrangement links TRBV28 to TRBJ2-7; perhaps TRBD1 as D (6 bases). CDR3 size: 13 residues. The V gene's germline CDR1 is MDHEN and CDR2 SYDVKM. V was clipped by 3 bases and J by 4 bases, with 10 bases between them. CDR3 region: CASSFYGQYEQYF. The CDR3 DNA sequence: TGTGCCAGCAGTTTCTACGGACAGTACGAGCAGTACTTC.

The chain is built from TRBV4-1 and TRBJ2-2; D is unclear. The CDR3 is 15 amino acids. Per germline, CDR1 MGHRA and CDR2 YSYEKL. Trimming took 1 base from V and 2 from J, leaving 8 bases between them. The chain's CDR3 is CASSQGRRNTGELFF. CDR3 nucleotides: TGCGCCAGCAGCCAAGGGCGGCGTAACACCGGGGAGCTGTTTTTT.

The rearrangement joins TRBV2 to TRBJ2-5; 7 nucleotides agree with TRBD1. V shed 5 bases, J shed 3 bases, and the junction held 6 bases outside the gene matches. The CDR3 length is 14 residues. The V gene's germline CDR1 is SNHLY and CDR2 FYNNEI. The CDR3 loop is CASSTVDRKETQYF. In DNA form, the CDR3 reads TGTGCCAGCAGTACCGTGGACAGGAAAGAGACCCAGTACTTC. The full variable domain, its missing parts supplied by reference TRBV2 and TRBJ2-5, is EPEVTQTPSHQVTQMGQEVILRCVPISNHLYFYWYRQILGQKVEFLVSFYNNEISEKSEIFDDQFSVERPDGSNFTLKIRSTKLEDSAMYFCASSTVDRKETQYFGPGTRLLVL.

This clonotype was seen at least ten times. J is TRBJ2-5 and V is TRBV20-1; D might be TRBD2 (7 bases). The V end was cut by 5 bases, the J end by 5 bases, with 15 bases between. Germline CDR1 and CDR2: DFQATT and SNEGSKA (reference sequence). The CDR3 is made up of 13 amino acids. CDR3 coding DNA: TGCAGTGCTGGCGGTCGCGGGGGCGAGACCCAGTACTTC. Translating it yields CSAGGRGGETQYF.

This chain joins TRBV29-1 and TRBJ1-1; TRBD1 aligns across 8 bases. Germline lookup yields CDR1 SQVTM and CDR2 ANQGSEA. V dropped 6 bases and J dropped 5; count of bases not matched to a gene: 11. This CDR3 is built from 14 residues. This CDR3 reads CSVTVGQGGTEAFF. In DNA form, the CDR3 reads TGCAGCGTGACGGTCGGACAGGGTGGGACTGAAGCTTTCTTT.

This sequence joins TRBV5-1 and TRBJ2-7; D perhaps matches TRBD2 (7 bases). The CDR3 runs to 15 residues. The germline CDR1 and CDR2 sequences are SGHRS and YFSETQ. V gave up 7 bases and J gave up 2 bases, with 19 bases separating them. The CDR3 sequence is CASGGGGSPTYEQYF. Written as DNA, the CDR3 is TGCGCCAGCGGCGGGGGCGGGAGCCCCACCTACGAGCAGTACTTC.

This clonotype was observed a handful of times. This chain connects TRBV6-1 to TRBJ2-7, with TRBD1 as a possible D gene (5 bases). The CDR3 covers 15 residues. Trimming pared 2 bases from V and 2 bases from J, leaving 13 bases between. The germline V gene has CDR1 MNHNS and CDR2 SASEGT. The CDR3 DNA follows: TGTGCCAGCAGTGAAATTAGGGGATCGCCCTACGAGCAGTACTTC. This gives the protein CASSEIRGSPYEQYF.

This chain connects TRBV20-1 to TRBJ1-1; TRBD1 aligns across 7 bases. The length of the CDR3 is 14 residues. The J segment lost 2 bases and the V segment lost 5 bases, leaving 8 bases of the junction unmatched. Germline CDR1 and CDR2: DFQATT and SNEGSKA (reference sequence). The DNA for the CDR3 is TGCAGTGCTGTAGCCGGGACAGATAACACTGAAGCTTTCTTT. Its translation is CSAVAGTDNTEAFF.

J is TRBJ2-6 and V is TRBV30; no definite D call. CDR3 size: 14 residues. V was shortened by 4 bases and J by 0 bases, with 7 bases between the two germline ends. The germline gives CDR1 GTSNPN, CDR2 SVGIG (reference sequence). The CDR3 DNA follows: TGTGCCTGGAATCCAACCTCTGGGGCCAACGTCCTGACTTTC. Its translation is CAWNPTSGANVLTF.

This clonotype was picked up one time. The chain couples TRBV2 to TRBJ2-5, with D possibly TRBD2 on 6 matching bases. CDR1 and CDR2 (germline): SNHLY, FYNNEI. This CDR3 region has 12 residues. Deletions cut 7 bases from V and 7 bases from J, with 13 bases between. CDR3 DNA: TGTGCCAGCACGGTGGAGGGTAGGACCCAGTACTTC. Protein sequence: CASTVEGRTQYF.

The rearrangement joins TRBV2 to TRBJ1-4, with D unclear. From germline, CDR1 is SNHLY and CDR2 FYNNEI. The CDR3 spans 11 residues. Trimming cost V 8 bases and J 5 bases, with 6 bases left between them. The CDR3 bases are TGTGCCAGCTGGCAGAATGAAAAACTGTTTTTT. This translates into CASWQNEKLFF.

This chain uses TRBV2 with TRBJ2-3; no definite D call. Trimming took 6 bases from V and 6 from J, leaving 13 bases between them. Per germline, CDR1 SNHLY and CDR2 FYNNEI. CDR3 size: 13 residues. As DNA, the CDR3 is TGTGCCAGCAGCAAAAGCTTTGGGGATACGCAGTATTTT. It is translated as CASSKSFGDTQYF.

The chain couples TRBV5-1 to TRBJ2-7; D gene unclear. This CDR3 has 14 residues. With 4 bases removed from V and 0 bases from J, the gap between germline ends came to 11 bases. CDR1 is SGHRS, CDR2 YFSETQ, per germline. This chain's CDR3 is CASSPYWGSYEQYF. CDR3 DNA sequence: TGCGCCAGCAGCCCCTACTGGGGCTCCTACGAGCAGTACTTC.

This clonotype was found a few times. The chain joins TRBV18 to TRBJ1-6, with TRBD1 as a possible D gene (5 bases). Germline CDR1 and CDR2: KGHSH and LQKENI. V was clipped by 0 bases and J by 7 bases, with 13 bases between them. This CDR3 is 16 amino acids long. The CDR3 nucleotides read TGTGCCAGCTCACCACCGACGGGGCGAGAAAATTCACCCCTCCACTTT. As protein: CASSPPTGRENSPLHF.

This clonotype was counted a few times. The J gene is TRBJ2-3, the V gene TRBV2, with D uncertain. CDR1 SNHLY and CDR2 FYNNEI come from the germline V gene. Between the trimmed V and J ends, which lost 1 base and 0 bases, there was a span of 5 bases. There are 14 residues in the CDR3. CDR3 sequence reads: CASSEELSTDTQYF. Written as DNA, the CDR3 is TGTGCCAGCAGTGAAGAACTGAGCACAGATACGCAGTATTTT.

The V gene is TRBV9, the J gene TRBJ2-3, with TRBD1 identical over 7 bases. Trimming at V came to 3 bases and at J to 2 bases, leaving 6 bases not matched to a gene. This CDR3 comprises 15 residues. Germline CDR1 and CDR2: SGDLS and YYNGEE. CDR3: CASSEGTAVTDTQYF. The DNA for the CDR3 is TGTGCCAGCAGCGAGGGGACAGCCGTCACAGATACGCAGTATTTT. Combining the CDR3 with reference TRBV9 and TRBJ2-3 gives the whole variable domain DSGVTQTPKHLITATGQRVTLRCSPRSGDLSVYWYQQSLDQGLQFLIQYYNGEERAKGNILERFSAQQFPDLHSELNLSSLELGDSALYFCASSEGTAVTDTQYFGPGTRLTVL.

The sample holds a few counts of this clonotype. This chain uses TRBV21-1 with TRBJ2-5; TRBD2 reflects the table's D call only, with no check against the DNA. TRBV21-1 is tagged as a pseudogene. The CDR3 covers 14 residues. The CDR3 sequence: CASSTRAGQETQYF. CDR3 sequence (DNA): TGTGCCAGCAGCACGAGGGCCGGACAAGAGACCCAGTACTTC.

This clonotype was observed a handful of times. V gene TRBV20-1 combines with J gene TRBJ1-1; weak D call: TRBD1 (5 bases). The germline V and J ends were trimmed by 1 base and 4 bases, with 13 bases remaining between them. Per germline, CDR1 DFQATT and CDR2 SNEGSKA (reference sequence). The CDR3 extends over 14 amino acids. The CDR3 sequence: CSARVAGSTTEAFF. The CDR3 DNA reads as TGCAGTGCTAGAGTGGCAGGGTCCACCACTGAAGCTTTCTTT.

V and J are TRBV5-6 and TRBJ2-7; D gene unclear. The CDR3 runs to 14 residues. Trimming cost V 2 bases and J 0 bases, with 9 bases left between them. The V gene's germline CDR1 is SGHDT and CDR2 YYEEEE. CDR3 in amino acids: CASSLKHVSYEQYF. In DNA form, the CDR3 reads TGTGCCAGCAGCTTAAAACATGTCTCCTACGAGCAGTACTTC.